This T cell receptor (beta chain) was observed in a study of somatic mutations in cytotoxic T cells in rheumatoid arthritis. Germline CDR1 MDHEN, CDR2 SYDVKM. The CDR3 runs 17 residues. The V end lost 5 bases, the J end lost 6 bases, and 25 bases lay between the germline ends. Using immunoSEQ multiplex PCR, the repertoire was profiled, and TCRdb retains in-frame clones only, with some absent. This table has about 11,000 clones, roughly four fifths appearing once. This chain uses TRBV28 with TRBJ1-2, with D possibly matching TRBD1 (6 bases). The receptor's source is a woman aged 55-69 years with rheumatoid arthritis. Sequencing was performed on CD8+ T cells sorted from blood. Here the CDR3 reads CASSTLLQGNFLNGYTF. CDR3 sequence (DNA): TGTGCCAGCAGTACACTACTACAGGGCAATTTTTTGAATGGCTACACCTTC.